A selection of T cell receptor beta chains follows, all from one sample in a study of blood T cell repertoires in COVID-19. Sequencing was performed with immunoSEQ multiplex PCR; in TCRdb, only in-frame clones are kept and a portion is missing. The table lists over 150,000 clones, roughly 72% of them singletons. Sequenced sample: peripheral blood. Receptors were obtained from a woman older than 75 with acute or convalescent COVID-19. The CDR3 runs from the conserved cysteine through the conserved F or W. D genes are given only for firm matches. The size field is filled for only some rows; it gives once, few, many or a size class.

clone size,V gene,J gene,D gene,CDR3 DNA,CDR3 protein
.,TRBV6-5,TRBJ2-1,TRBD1,TGTGCCAGCTGGGACAGGGGAAAAAATGAGCAGTTCTTC,CASWDRGKNEQFF
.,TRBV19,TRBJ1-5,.,TGTGCCAGTAGTATTGGATGGGGCCCTTATCAGCCCCAGCATTTT,CASSIGWGPYQPQHF
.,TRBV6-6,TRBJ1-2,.,TGTGCCAGCTCTGCCCTTCCGAAGCTCGGTGGCTACACCTTC,CASSALPKLGGYTF
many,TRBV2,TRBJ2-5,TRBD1,TGTGCCAGTCACGTCAGGGGGAGCGAAGAGACCCAGTACTTC,CASHVRGSEETQYF
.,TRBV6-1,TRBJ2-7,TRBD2,TGTGCCAGCAGCCAGGGGAGCGGGGGCCACGAGCAGTACTTC,CASSQGSGGHEQYF
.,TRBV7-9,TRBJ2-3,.,TGTGCCAGCAGCCCCAGTGGCACAGATACGCAGTATTTT,CASSPSGTDTQYF
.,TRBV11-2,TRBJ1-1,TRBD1,TGTGCCAGCAGCTCACTTTGGACAGGGACGAACACTGAAGCTTTCTTT,CASSSLWTGTNTEAFF
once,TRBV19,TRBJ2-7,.,TGTGCCAGTAGCCGGGACGGGGGAAGTAGCTCCTACGAGCAGTACTTC,CASSRDGGSSSYEQYF
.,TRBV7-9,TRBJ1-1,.,TGTGCCAGCAGCTTTACCTCAGGGAACACTGAAGCTTTCTTT,CASSFTSGNTEAFF
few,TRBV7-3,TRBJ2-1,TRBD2,TGTGCCAGCAGCTTACTAGCGGGAGGGTCCTACAATGAGCAGTTCTTC,CASSLLAGGSYNEQFF
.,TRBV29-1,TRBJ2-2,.,TGCAGCGTCCTTCCAGGGGAGGGGAACGGGGAGCTGTTTTTT,CSVLPGEGNGELFF
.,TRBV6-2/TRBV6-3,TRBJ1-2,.,TGTGCCAGCAGTTACTCGACTGTCCACGGAGGCTACACCTTC,CASSYSTVHGGYTF
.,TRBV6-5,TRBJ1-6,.,TGTGCCAGTAGTCCTGAGCTTTCACCCCTCCACTTT,CASSPELSPLHF
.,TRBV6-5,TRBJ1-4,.,TGTGCCAGCAGTTCACAGGGATTCGGTGAAAAACTGTTTTTT,CASSSQGFGEKLFF
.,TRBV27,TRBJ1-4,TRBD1,TGTGCCAGCAGTTCCACCGGGACAGGGTTCGAAAAACTGTTTTTT,CASSSTGTGFEKLFF
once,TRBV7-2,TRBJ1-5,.,TGTGCCAGCAGCTTACAGGGTACTCAGCCCCAGCATTTT,CASSLQGTQPQHF
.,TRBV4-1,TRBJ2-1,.,TGCGCCAGCAGCCAAGAAATGGGCACTCGCCCCTACAATGAGCAGTTCTTC,CASSQEMGTRPYNEQFF
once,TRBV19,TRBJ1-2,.,TGTGCCAGTAGTAGACAGTCAGCTAACTATGGCTACACCTTC,CASSRQSANYGYTF
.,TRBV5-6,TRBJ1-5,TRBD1,TGTGCCAGCAGCTTGGCCAGGGGGGACAATCAGCCCCAGCATTTT,CASSLARGDNQPQHF